The 30 T cell receptor beta chains below all came from one sample that was sequenced in a study of control samples from healthy donors and cancer patients. Sequenced by immunoSEQ multiplex PCR; TCRdb stores in-frame clones only, minus some. The table shows 50,000 or so clones, with about 96% occurring only once. Sequencing was done on a sample of blood. The receptors stem from a woman aged 18-29 years in good health.

The chain carries TRBV30 and TRBJ1-6; 8 bases align to TRBD1. Germline values: CDR1 GTSNPN, CDR2 SVGIG (reference sequence). This CDR3 spans 12 amino acids. V lost 7 bases, J lost 6 bases, and 2 bases stayed unmatched. The CDR3 coding sequence is TGTGCCTTCGGACAGGGTAATTCACCCCTCCACTTT. Translating gives CAFGQGNSPLHF. Using reference TRBV30 and TRBJ1-6 for the parts outside the CDR3, the full variable domain is SQTIHQWPATLVQPVGSPLSLECTVEGTSNPNLYWYRQAAGRGLQLLFYSVGIGQISSEVPQNLSASRPQDRQFILSSKKLLLSDSGFYLCAFGQGNSPLHFGNGTRLTVT.

The CDR3 region has the DNA TGTGCCAGCAGCCAAGAAGCCAGGGGGCGAGAAAAACTGTTTTTT. It specifies CASSQEARGREKLFF. The rearrangement links TRBV3-1 (or the pseudogene TRBV3-2) to TRBJ1-4, with 8 nucleotides matching TRBD1. The V and J ends lost 0 bases and 8 bases, in that order; junction bases with no gene match: 5. CDR1 is LGHDT, CDR2 YNNKEL, per germline (reference sequence). CDR3 length equals 15 residues.

CDR3 nucleotide sequence: TGTGCCAGCAGCTTAGTGGAGAGCAATCAGCCCCAGCATTTT. Translation: CASSLVESNQPQHF. This chain links TRBV7-2 with TRBJ1-5; D is unresolved. Per the germline V gene, CDR1 is SGHTA and CDR2 is FQGNSA. The length of the CDR3 is 14 residues. Trimming removed 1 base at V and 1 base at J, with 5 bases between.

The chain is built from TRBV4-3 and TRBJ2-7; TRBD2 is a possible D gene (6 bases). This CDR3 is built from 19 residues. The V end was cut by 1 base, the J end by 4 bases, with 26 bases between. Germline-derived CDR1 and CDR2 are LGHNA and YSLEER. This CDR3 is CASSQVGFKTVGGAYEQYF. In nucleotides, the CDR3 is TGCGCCAGCAGCCAAGTGGGCTTTAAGACGGTGGGGGGAGCTTACGAGCAGTACTTC.

Turning to this clone: Other DNA variants within this sample encode the same CDR3. The chain carries TRBV7-2 and TRBJ2-7, with 7 bases lining up with TRBD2. The CDR3 loop spans 14 amino acids. J lost 0 bases, V lost 5 bases, and 4 bases had no gene match. Germline V lookup: CDR1 SGHTA, CDR2 FQGNSA. The CDR3 DNA sequence: TGTGCCAGCAGCCTCCAGCGGGGCTCCTACGAGCAGTACTTC. Protein sequence: CASSLQRGSYEQYF. Full variable domain (remainder filled in from reference TRBV7-2 and TRBJ2-7): GAGVSQSPSNKVTEKGKDVELRCDPISGHTALYWYRQSLGQGLEFLIYFQGNSAPDKSGLPSDRFSAERTGGSVSTLTIQRTQQEDSAVYLCASSLQRGSYEQYFGPGTRLTVT.

The chain couples TRBV20-1 to TRBJ1-2; 9 nucleotides align to TRBD1. V gave up 3 bases and J gave up 4 bases; unmatched junction bases: 12. The CDR3 is made up of 16 amino acids. CDR1 is DFQATT, CDR2 SNEGSKA, per germline (reference sequence). CDR3 amino acids: CSASSGDRVGGYGYTF. The CDR3 DNA is TGCAGTGCTAGTTCCGGGGACAGGGTTGGGGGCTATGGCTACACCTTC.

The table lists this clone with a count of one. The chain is built from TRBV5-1 and TRBJ2-2; D ambiguous. The V and J ends lost 0 bases and 1 base respectively, with 4 bases between them. The germline V gene encodes CDR1 SGHRS and CDR2 YFSETQ. The length of the CDR3 is 14 residues. The CDR3 nucleotides are TGCGCCAGCAGCTTGGGGGAGAACACCGGGGAGCTGTTTTTT. It encodes CASSLGENTGELFF.

This clone came up once. This rearrangement joins TRBV19 to TRBJ1-1, with D possibly being TRBD1 (6 bases). V lost 5 bases and J lost 0, with 13 bases in between. CDR1 is LNHDA, CDR2 SQIVND, per germline (reference sequence). CDR3 size: 15 residues. The CDR3: CASSAKQGMNTEAFF. CDR3 DNA: TGTGCCAGTAGTGCGAAACAGGGCATGAACACTGAAGCTTTCTTT.

The chain employs TRBV6-6 and TRBJ1-5; a possible D gene is TRBD1 (6 bases). V lost 7 bases, J lost 2 bases, and 12 bases lay in between. The CDR3 sequence is 14 residues long. Germline V lookup: CDR1 MNHNY, CDR2 SVGAGI (reference sequence). The CDR3 sequence is CASIGGGRNQPQHF. CDR3 coding DNA: TGTGCCAGCATAGGGGGAGGTCGCAATCAGCCCCAGCATTTT.

The rearrangement joins TRBV6-5 to TRBJ2-1; 8 bases are a match to TRBD1. The V gene's germline CDR1 is MNHEY and CDR2 SVGAGI. Losses at the gene ends were 8 bases for V and 9 bases for J; bases not matched to a gene: 12. This CDR3 is 14 amino acids long. This chain's CDR3 is CASLEQGAGIEQFF. The CDR3 DNA is TGTGCCAGCTTAGAGCAGGGGGCAGGGATTGAGCAGTTCTTC.

This chain links TRBV28 with TRBJ2-1, with 7 bases aligning to TRBD2. The trim removed 8 bases at V and 7 bases at J, leaving 5 bases unmatched. The CDR3 totals 12 residues. Germline loops: CDR1 MDHEN, CDR2 SYDVKM. The CDR3 sequence: CASWGGVNEQFF. The CDR3 DNA follows: TGTGCCAGCTGGGGGGGGGTTAATGAGCAGTTCTTC.

The genes are TRBV30 and TRBJ2-2; D perhaps matches TRBD2 (7 bases). CDR1 and CDR2 from the germline V gene are GTSNPN and SVGIG (reference sequence). The CDR3 consists of 15 residues. V lost 0 bases, J lost 3 bases, and 11 bases lay in between. The CDR3 region is CAWSVRGAYTGELFF. The CDR3 DNA follows: TGTGCCTGGAGTGTACGGGGGGCCTACACCGGGGAGCTGTTTTTT. Drawing the rest from reference TRBV30 and TRBJ2-2, the complete variable domain is SQTIHQWPATLVQPVGSPLSLECTVEGTSNPNLYWYRQAAGRGLQLLFYSVGIGQISSEVPQNLSASRPQDRQFILSSKKLLLSDSGFYLCAWSVRGAYTGELFFGEGSRLTVL.

The chain recombines TRBV2 with TRBJ1-6; possible D gene TRBD1, 6 bases. CDR1 SNHLY and CDR2 FYNNEI come from the germline V gene. The ends were cut back, 6 bases at V and 3 bases at J, with 6 bases in the middle. CDR3 length equals 13 residues. DNA of the CDR3: TGTGCCAGCAGACAGGGCTATAATTCACCCCTCCACTTT. It yields the protein CASRQGYNSPLHF.

V gene TRBV27 combines with J gene TRBJ1-2; D possibly corresponds to TRBD1 (5 bases). Germline-derived CDR1 and CDR2 are MNHEY and SMNVEV (reference sequence). The germline V and J ends were trimmed by 2 bases and 3 bases, with 10 bases remaining between them. The CDR3 is made up of 14 amino acids. The CDR3 sequence is CASSLERGDYGYTF. DNA of the CDR3: TGTGCCAGCAGTTTAGAACGGGGGGACTATGGCTACACCTTC.

This clone occurred once. The rearrangement uses TRBV2 and TRBJ2-3; TRBD2 aligns across 16 bases. V was clipped by 10 bases and J by 5 bases; unmatched bases: 3. The germline gives CDR1 SNHLY, CDR2 FYNNEI. The CDR3 sequence is 14 residues long. This CDR3 is CAIGTSGGEDTQYF. DNA for the CDR3: TGTGCCATCGGGACTAGCGGGGGGGAAGATACGCAGTATTTT.

CDR3 amino acids: CSPRGGDTQYF. Here the CDR3 DNA reads TGCAGTCCAAGGGGAGGCGATACGCAGTATTTT. V usage is TRBV20-1 and J usage is TRBJ2-3; D perhaps matches TRBD2 (6 bases). The V end lost 8 bases, the J end lost 6 bases, and 12 bases lay between the germline ends. The germline gives CDR1 DFQATT, CDR2 SNEGSKA (reference sequence). The length of the CDR3 is 11 residues.

This chain joins TRBV30 and TRBJ2-5; D might be TRBD1 (6 bases). The CDR3 length is 14 residues. Trimming stripped 1 base from V and 3 bases from J, with 12 bases between. Germline loops: CDR1 GTSNPN, CDR2 SVGIG (reference sequence). The CDR3 region is CAWSEGDHKETQYF. The CDR3 DNA is TGTGCCTGGAGTGAGGGGGACCACAAAGAGACCCAGTACTTC.

The table lists this clone with a count of one. V and J are TRBV20-1 and TRBJ2-4; D gene unclear. Deletions cut 3 bases from V and 1 base from J, with 13 bases between. Germline values: CDR1 DFQATT, CDR2 SNEGSKA (reference sequence). The CDR3 has 15 residues. Here the CDR3 DNA reads TGCAGTGCTAGTGGGAAAGGGTGGGCCAAAAACATTCAGTACTTC. Translation gives CSASGKGWAKNIQYF.

The chain combines TRBV29-1 with TRBJ1-1, with 7 bases matching TRBD1. The CDR3 is 13 residues long. Germline CDR1 reads SQVTM; CDR2 reads ANQGSEA. V shed 8 bases, J shed 5 bases, and the junction held 11 bases outside the gene matches. The DNA for the CDR3 is TGCAGCAGTGGGGAACAGGGGAGGACTGAAGCTTTCTTT. Translation gives CSSGEQGRTEAFF.

The count of this clone is one. This chain links TRBV7-8 with TRBJ1-2; 12 bases are a match to TRBD1. Germline CDR1 and CDR2: SGHVS and FQNEAQ. V lost 7 bases, J lost 8 bases, and 11 bases stayed unmatched. CDR3 length: 15 residues. This CDR3 reads CASTDPGQGALGYTF. CDR3 nucleotide sequence: TGTGCCAGCACCGACCCGGGACAGGGGGCACTCGGCTACACCTTC.

J is TRBJ2-1 and V is TRBV6-4; a weak D match, TRBD2 (5 bases). Trimming removed 6 bases from V and 0 bases from J, with 12 bases in between. Per the germline V gene, CDR1 is MRHNA and CDR2 is SNTAGT. The CDR3 spans 15 residues. CDR3 nucleotides: TGTGCCAGCAGATGGACTGGGAGCTCCTACAATGAGCAGTTCTTC. It translates to CASRWTGSSYNEQFF.

J is TRBJ2-2 and V is TRBV5-1; either TRBD1 or TRBD2 may supply D (6 bases each). Germline CDR1 and CDR2: SGHRS and YFSETQ. Trimming removed 0 bases from V and 7 bases from J, with 16 bases in between. This CDR3 is 16 amino acids long. The CDR3 sequence: CASSLDRGPLIGELFF. In DNA form, the CDR3 reads TGCGCCAGCAGCTTGGATCGGGGGCCCCTGATCGGGGAGCTGTTTTTT.

The chain recombines TRBV6-1 with TRBJ1-5; D unresolved. Germline V CDR1 and CDR2: MNHNS, SASEGT. The V end was cut by 3 bases, the J end by 6 bases, with 12 bases between. The CDR3 spans 14 residues. As DNA, the CDR3 is TGTGCCAGCAGTGAGGGCCACGATATTCAGCCCCAGCATTTT. As protein: CASSEGHDIQPQHF.

The genes are TRBV6-6 and TRBJ2-3, with D possibly matching TRBD2 (7 bases). The CDR3 is 15 amino acids. The V end lost 6 bases, the J end lost 2 bases, and 15 bases lay between the germline ends. Germline V CDR1 and CDR2: MNHNY, SVGAGI (reference sequence). Written as DNA, the CDR3 is TGTGCCAGCAGGCTGGGGGGGCGGCTCACAGATACGCAGTATTTT. It codes for CASRLGGRLTDTQYF.

The chain joins TRBV7-2 to TRBJ2-5, with D possibly matching TRBD1 (5 bases). Trimming took 5 bases from V and 1 from J, leaving 8 bases between them. CDR3 size: 13 residues. Germline loops: CDR1 SGHTA, CDR2 FQGNSA. CDR3 loop: CASSRTIQETQYF. CDR3 DNA sequence: TGTGCCAGCAGCCGGACAATCCAAGAGACCCAGTACTTC.

The V call is TRBV11-2, the J call TRBJ2-5, with no clear D. Deletions cut 1 base from V and 2 bases from J, with 20 bases between. Germline CDR1 SGHAT, CDR2 FQNNGV. The CDR3 covers 18 residues. The CDR3 protein is CASSLALGLAAPQETQYF. CDR3 nucleotide sequence: TGTGCCAGCAGCTTAGCATTAGGTCTGGCGGCCCCTCAAGAGACCCAGTACTTC.

The rearrangement links TRBV2 to TRBJ2-3, with TRBD2 as a possible D gene (6 bases). Germline V gene lookup returns CDR1 SNHLY and CDR2 FYNNEI. V was trimmed by 8 bases and J by 6 bases, leaving 27 bases between them. This CDR3 has 17 residues. CDR3 loop: CASHGGDSGSGSDTQYF. CDR3 DNA: TGTGCCAGCCACGGTGGTGACAGCGGGTCGGGCTCCGATACGCAGTATTTT. The full variable domain, in which reference TRBV2 and TRBJ2-3 provide the parts outside the CDR3, is EPEVTQTPSHQVTQMGQEVILRCVPISNHLYFYWYRQILGQKVEFLVSFYNNEISEKSEIFDDQFSVERPDGSNFTLKIRSTKLEDSAMYFCASHGGDSGSGSDTQYFGPGTRLTVL.

The chain uses TRBV27 and TRBJ2-6; maybe TRBD1 (5 bases). The CDR3 spans 18 residues. V was pared by 2 bases and J by 0 bases, with 14 bases between. CDR1 is MNHEY, CDR2 SMNVEV, per germline (reference sequence). The CDR3 protein is CASSLPRTLRSGANVLTF. Here the CDR3 DNA reads TGTGCCAGCAGTTTACCAAGGACACTCCGCTCTGGGGCCAACGTCCTGACTTTC.

The chain employs TRBV6-6 and TRBJ1-3; 7 bases line up with TRBD1. The CDR3 is made up of 16 amino acids. Germline-derived CDR1 and CDR2 are MNHNY and SVGAGI (reference sequence). Trimming removed 2 bases from V and 0 bases from J; junction bases left unmatched: 4. The CDR3 DNA reads TGTGCCAGCAGTTACCCGACAGGGCGCTCTGGAAACACCATATATTTT. Its translation: CASSYPTGRSGNTIYF.

The V call is TRBV13, the J call TRBJ2-1, with 9 bases identical to TRBD2. Trimming removed 4 bases from V and 3 bases from J; junction bases left unmatched: 7. The CDR3 contains 16 residues. The germline CDR1 and CDR2 sequences are PRHDT and FYEKMQ (reference sequence). In DNA, the CDR3 is TGTGCCAGCAGCTCTTCCGGGACTAGCCACTACAATGAGCAGTTCTTC. Protein product: CASSSSGTSHYNEQFF.